What follows describes a single T cell receptor (beta chain). The antigen is undetermined. This sample was taken from a study of cytomegalovirus exposure and HLA in healthy donors. The PCR ran on 60 Vbeta and 13 Jbeta primers. Repertoires were generated with immunoSEQ multiplex PCR, while TCRdb's copy carries only in-frame clones and drops some. The repertoire has roughly 160,000 clones, about 80% of them found once; the top ten carry about 9.6%. Study-level findings and limits: TRBV6-2, TRBV6-3 and some other V segments were excluded as indistinguishable. Per a later analysis, HLA-associated TCR beta chains showed more clonal expansion than other, equally common TCR beta chains.

The germline V gene has CDR1 SGDLS and CDR2 YYNGEE. Deletions cut 0 bases from V and 0 bases from J, with 13 bases between. The CDR3 totals 17 residues. This clonotype was obtained from a man aged 18 to 29 in good health and CMV-seropositive. Sequencing was done on a sample of PBMCs. The chain recombines TRBV9 with TRBJ2-1; D might be TRBD2 (5 bases). The CDR3 nucleotides read TGTGCCAGCAGCGTAGGGAGCGGCCTAAGCTCCTACAATGAGCAGTTCTTC. Its translation: CASSVGSGLSSYNEQFF.